The present TCR beta chain was sequenced within a study of blood T cell repertoires in COVID-19. Generated by immunoSEQ multiplex PCR, the TCRdb table keeps only in-frame clones and is missing some. The sample consists of tens of thousands of clones, just over 85% of them appearing once. CDR3 length: 15 amino acids. Germline V lookup: CDR1 SGHVS, CDR2 FNYEAQ. The V end lost 5 bases, the J end lost 4 bases, and 14 bases lay between the germline ends. The sequence was collected from a man aged 25-45 years with acute or convalescent COVID-19. The sequenced sample consisted of peripheral blood. V gene TRBV7-6 combines with J gene TRBJ2-2; D may be TRBD1 (6 bases). In DNA, the CDR3 is TGTGCCAGCAGCCAGCGACAGGCGAGCACCGGGGAGCTGTTTTTT. Translated, it gives CASSQRQASTGELFF. Full variable domain (rest looked up from reference TRBV7-6 and TRBJ2-2): GAGVSQSPRYKVTKRGQDVALRCDPISGHVSLYWYRQALGQGPEFLTYFNYEAQQDKSGLPNDRFSAERPEGSISTLTIQRTEQRDSAMYRCASSQRQASTGELFFGEGSRLTVL.